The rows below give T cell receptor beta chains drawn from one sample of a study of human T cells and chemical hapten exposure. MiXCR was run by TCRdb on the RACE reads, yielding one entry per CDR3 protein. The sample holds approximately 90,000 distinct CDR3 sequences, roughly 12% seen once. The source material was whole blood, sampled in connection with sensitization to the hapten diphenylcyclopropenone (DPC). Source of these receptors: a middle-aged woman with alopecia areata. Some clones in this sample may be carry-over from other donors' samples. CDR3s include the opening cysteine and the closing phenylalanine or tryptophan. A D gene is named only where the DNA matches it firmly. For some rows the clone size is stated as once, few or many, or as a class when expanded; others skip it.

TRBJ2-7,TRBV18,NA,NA,TGTGCCAGCTCACCGGTCCGTTATGAGCAGTACTTC,CASSPVRYEQYF
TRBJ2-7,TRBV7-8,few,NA,TGTGCCAGCAGCCATTCCGGGACCCCGCAGTACTTC,CASSHSGTPQYF
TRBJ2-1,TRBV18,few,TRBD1,TGTGCCAGCTCACCACCGGTCGGGACAGGGAATTACAATGAGCAGTTCTTC,CASSPPVGTGNYNEQFF
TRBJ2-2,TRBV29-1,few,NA,TGCAGCGTTGAAGTTCCAGGCCGCTCTAACGGGGAGCTGTTTTTT,CSVEVPGRSNGELFF
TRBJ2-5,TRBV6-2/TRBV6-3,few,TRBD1,TGTGCCAGCAGTTACGGGACAGTGGGTTACGAGACCCAGTACTTC,CASSYGTVGYETQYF
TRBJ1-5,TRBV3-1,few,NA,TGTGCCAGCAGCCAAGATTCAGGTAGCAATCAGCCCCAGCATTTT,CASSQDSGSNQPQHF
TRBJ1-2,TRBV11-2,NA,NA,TGTGCCAGCAGCAAGACAGGCCCAAGCATCACCTTC,CASSKTGPSITF
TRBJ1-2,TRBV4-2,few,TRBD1,TGTGCCAGCAGCCAATCTGGACAGGGGAACTATGGCTACACCTTC,CASSQSGQGNYGYTF
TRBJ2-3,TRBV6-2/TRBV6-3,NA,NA,TGTGCCAGCAGTTACTCGGACAGAGGGGCGAAGAGCGCAGATACGCAGTATTTT,CASSYSDRGAKSADTQYF
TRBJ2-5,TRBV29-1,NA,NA,TGCAGCGGTCGGACGGACGAAGAGACCCAGTACTTC,CSGRTDEETQYF
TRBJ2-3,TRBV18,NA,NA,TGTGCCAGCTCACCCCCACCTAGTTCAGATACGCAGTATTTT,CASSPPPSSDTQYF
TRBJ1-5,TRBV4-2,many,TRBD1,TGTGCCAGCAGCCAACCGTCCGGGACAGGGCGGAACAATCAGCCCCAGCATTTT,CASSQPSGTGRNNQPQHF
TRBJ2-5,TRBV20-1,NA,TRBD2,TGCAGTGCTAGAGTCGCGGGAGGACCCGAGACCCAGTACTTC,CSARVAGGPETQYF
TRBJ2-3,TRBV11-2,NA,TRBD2,TGTGCCAGCAGCCCTCCTAGCGGGTGGAGCACAGATACGCAGTATTTT,CASSPPSGWSTDTQYF
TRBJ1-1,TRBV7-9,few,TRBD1,TGTGCCAGCAGCTTAGAGGGACAGGGGATTCTCTATCCTGGTGAAGCTTTCTTT,CASSLEGQGILYPGEAFF
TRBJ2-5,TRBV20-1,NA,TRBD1,TGCAGTGCTTTCCCCGTGGGGCAGGGGGCAAGGTACCGCGATGCCCAGTACTTC,CSAFPVGQGARYRDAQYF
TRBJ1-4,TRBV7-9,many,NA,TGTGCCAGCAGCTTAGTGCAAGTAGAGGAAAAACTGTTTTTT,CASSLVQVEEKLFF
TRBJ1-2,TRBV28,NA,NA,TGTGCCAGCAGTTTTGGGCAGGGGTATGGCTACACCTTC,CASSFGQGYGYTF
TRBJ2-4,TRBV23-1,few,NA,TGCGCCAGCAGTCAATCGAGGGGGGGACGGAGGATAGCCAAAAACATTCAGTACTTC,CASSQSRGGRRIAKNIQYF
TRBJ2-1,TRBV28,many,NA,TGTGCCACCGTCGAAGGCGGCTACAATGAGCAGTTCTTC,CATVEGGYNEQFF
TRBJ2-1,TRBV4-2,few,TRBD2,TGTGCCAGCAGCCAAGTCTTAGGGAGGGCCAGTGAGCAGTTCTTC,CASSQVLGRASEQFF
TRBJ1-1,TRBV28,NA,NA,TGTGCCAGCAGCCCCCAGGGTCGAGGGGGGGAATTGAACACTGAAGCTTTCTTT,CASSPQGRGGELNTEAFF
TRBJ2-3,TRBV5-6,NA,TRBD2,TGTGCCAGCAGCTCGGTAGGGAGCGGGAGTTCGAGGACAGATACGCAGTATTTT,CASSSVGSGSSRTDTQYF
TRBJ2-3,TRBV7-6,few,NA,TGTGCCAGCAGCTTCAGCAGGGGAGATACGCAGTATTTT,CASSFSRGDTQYF
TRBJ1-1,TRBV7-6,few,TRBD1,TGTGCCAGCAGTAGGGACTCGGACAGGGGGTACACTGAAGCTTTCTTT,CASSRDSDRGYTEAFF
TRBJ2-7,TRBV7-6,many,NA,TGTGCCAGCACCATTTTAGGGGGGGGCTTTTACGAGCAGTACTTC,CASTILGGGFYEQYF
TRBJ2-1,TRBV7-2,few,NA,TGTGCCAGCAGCTTATTCTGGGGCAAGAGTAGCTACAATGAGCAGTTCTTC,CASSLFWGKSSYNEQFF
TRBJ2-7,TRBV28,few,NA,TGTGCCAGCAGTCTGAGGAACGAGCAGTACTTC,CASSLRNEQYF
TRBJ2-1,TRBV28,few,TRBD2,TGTGCCAGCATCAAAGGCCCCGGCGGGGGCTACAATGAGCAGTTCTTC,CASIKGPGGGYNEQFF
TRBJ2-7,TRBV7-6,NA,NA,TGTGCCAGCAGCCCGCGGGACACCTCCTACGAGCAGTACTTC,CASSPRDTSYEQYF
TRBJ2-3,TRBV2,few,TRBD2,TGTGCCAGCAGTGAAGAGCGGGGTTGGGCGCCAGATACGCAGTATTTT,CASSEERGWAPDTQYF
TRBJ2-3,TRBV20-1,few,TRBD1,TGCAGTGCTTCAGGGGGCAGCACAGATACGCAGTATTTT,CSASGGSTDTQYF
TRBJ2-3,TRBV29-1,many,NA,TGCAGCGCCGAACTGCTCCGCACAGATACGCAGTATTTT,CSAELLRTDTQYF
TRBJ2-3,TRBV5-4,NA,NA,TGTGCCAGCAGCTCCGGGGCGGGATTGGCCCGAAGGACAGATACGCAGTATTTT,CASSSGAGLARRTDTQYF
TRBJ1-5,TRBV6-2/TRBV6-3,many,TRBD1,TGTGCCAGCAGTTACACAGGGGGCAGGCAGCCCCAGCATTTT,CASSYTGGRQPQHF
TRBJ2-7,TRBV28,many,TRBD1,TGTGCCAGCACGTCCCCCCGGGACAGAACCTACGAGCAGTACTTC,CASTSPRDRTYEQYF
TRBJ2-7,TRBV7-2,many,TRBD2,TGTGCCAGCAGCTTAATGACTAGCGGGAGGGCCGGTTCCTACGAGCAGTACTTC,CASSLMTSGRAGSYEQYF
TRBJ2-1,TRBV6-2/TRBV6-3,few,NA,TGTGCCAGCAGTTACATCCCCCCCTTCAATGAGCAGTTCTTC,CASSYIPPFNEQFF
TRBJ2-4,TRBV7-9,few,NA,TGTGCCAGCAGCTTAACTACTGGAATAAACATTCAGTACTTC,CASSLTTGINIQYF
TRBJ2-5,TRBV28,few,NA,TGTGCCAGCAGTTTTCGCAGCTCCCATGAGACCCAGTACTTC,CASSFRSSHETQYF
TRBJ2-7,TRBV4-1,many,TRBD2,TGCGCCAGCAGCCAAGATGCCGGGACTAGAGGGAACTACGAGCAGTACTTC,CASSQDAGTRGNYEQYF
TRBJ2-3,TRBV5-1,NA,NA,TGCGCCAGCAGCTTGGCCAGGGTTCGAGATACGCAGTATTTT,CASSLARVRDTQYF
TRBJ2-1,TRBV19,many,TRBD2,TGTGCCAGTAGTTTCGGACTAGCGGGGGGTTACTACAATGAGCAGTTCTTC,CASSFGLAGGYYNEQFF
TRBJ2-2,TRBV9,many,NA,TGTGCCAGCAGCGTAGCGCGCACCGGGGAGCTGTTTTTT,CASSVARTGELFF
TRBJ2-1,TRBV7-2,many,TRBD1,TGTGCCAGCAGTGACAGGGCATTTGAGCAGTTCTTC,CASSDRAFEQFF
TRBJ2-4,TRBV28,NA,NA,TGTGCCAGCAGTTTACGGATCGGGATTCAGTACTTC,CASSLRIGIQYF
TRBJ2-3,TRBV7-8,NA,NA,TGTGCCAGCAGCTTCGGACACACAGATACGCAGTATTTT,CASSFGHTDTQYF
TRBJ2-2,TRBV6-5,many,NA,TGTGCCAGCAGGACTGACAGTGAGGCCGGGGAGCTGTTTTTT,CASRTDSEAGELFF
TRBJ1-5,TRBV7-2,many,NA,TGTGCCAGCAGCTTAGCGGCGGGGCGTGAGACCCAGCATTTT,CASSLAAGRETQHF
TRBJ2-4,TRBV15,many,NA,TGTGCCACCAGCAAGGCCCCCTTC,CATSKAPF
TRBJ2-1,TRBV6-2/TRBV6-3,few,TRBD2,TGTGCCAGCAGTCCCGGACTAGCGTATGAGCAGTTCTTC,CASSPGLAYEQFF
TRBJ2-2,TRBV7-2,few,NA,TGTGCCAGCAGCTTAGCCGCCGCGAACACCGGGGAGCTGTTTTTT,CASSLAAANTGELFF
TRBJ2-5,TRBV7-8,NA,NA,TGTGCCAGCAGCTTAGGGACAACGACCATCGAGACCCAGTACTTC,CASSLGTTTIETQYF
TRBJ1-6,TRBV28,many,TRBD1,TGTGCCAGCAGACCAACGACAGGGGGAAATTCACCCCTCCACTTT,CASRPTTGGNSPLHF